The rows below give T cell receptor beta chains drawn from one sample of a study of regulatory T cells in long-lasting Graves disease. TCRdb reprocessed the multiplex PCR reads with MiXCR, giving one entry per CDR3 protein. The table has some 410,000 distinct CDR3 sequences, approximately 16% seen once. The same data also went into a second study, on T cells in Graves' hyperthyroidism and ophthalmopathy.

The specimen comprised peripheral blood mononuclear cells (PBMCs), sampled at new diagnosis, from a patient treated with antithyroid drugs. The receptor source for this set is a woman in her 30s with Graves disease. Each CDR3 is given with its conserved first and last residue. The D gene is left open where the match is weak. Only some rows state a clone size, as once, few, many or a class for expanded clones.

v_call: TRBV28; cdr3_length: 14; d_call: TRBD2; j_call: TRBJ2-5; clone_size: many; cdr3_aa: CASSRAFGRGTQYF; cdr3_nt: TGTGCCAGCAGCCGGGCGTTCGGGAGGGGGACCCAGTACTTC
v_call: TRBV11-1; cdr3_length: 16; d_call: TRBD2; j_call: TRBJ2-2; clone_size: NA; cdr3_aa: CASSLALGRDTGELFF; cdr3_nt: TGTGCCAGCAGCTTAGCGCTTGGGAGGGACACCGGGGAGCTGTTTTTT
v_call: TRBV7-9; cdr3_length: 14; d_call: NA; j_call: TRBJ2-3; clone_size: NA; cdr3_aa: CASNLPPRTDTQYF; cdr3_nt: TGTGCCAGCAACCTCCCGCCCCGGACAGATACGCAGTATTTT
v_call: TRBV7-6; cdr3_length: 13; d_call: NA; j_call: TRBJ2-2; clone_size: few; cdr3_aa: CASSLRTPGELFF; cdr3_nt: TGTGCCAGCAGCTTGAGAACACCGGGGGAGCTGTTTTTT
v_call: TRBV2; cdr3_length: 14; d_call: NA; j_call: TRBJ2-7; clone_size: many; cdr3_aa: CASSDPHFKDEQYF; cdr3_nt: TGTGCCAGCAGTGACCCCCATTTCAAAGACGAGCAGTACTTC
v_call: TRBV6-1; cdr3_length: 15; d_call: TRBD1; j_call: TRBJ1-6; clone_size: NA; cdr3_aa: CASSEQGVRNSPLHF; cdr3_nt: TGTGCCAGCAGTGAACAGGGGGTTCGTAATTCACCCCTCCACTTT
v_call: TRBV28; cdr3_length: 14; d_call: TRBD2; j_call: TRBJ2-5; clone_size: NA; cdr3_aa: CASSLAGGVGTQYF; cdr3_nt: TGTGCCAGCAGTCTAGCGGGAGGAGTTGGGACCCAGTACTTC
v_call: TRBV4-1; cdr3_length: 20; d_call: TRBD2; j_call: TRBJ2-1; clone_size: many; cdr3_aa: CASSHRPGLAEGGYYNEQFF; cdr3_nt: TGCGCCAGCAGCCACCGGCCCGGACTAGCGGAGGGGGGGTACTACAATGAGCAGTTCTTC
v_call: TRBV2; cdr3_length: 20; d_call: NA; j_call: TRBJ1-2; clone_size: few; cdr3_aa: CASSHQIGPARGMVNYGYTF; cdr3_nt: TGTGCCAGCAGCCATCAAATCGGACCGGCCAGGGGAATGGTCAACTATGGCTACACCTTC
v_call: TRBV30; cdr3_length: 21; d_call: TRBD2; j_call: TRBJ2-1; clone_size: many; cdr3_aa: CAWSGGLRTSGLLSSYNEQFF; cdr3_nt: TGTGCCTGGAGTGGGGGGTTGAGGACTAGCGGGTTACTCAGCTCCTACAATGAGCAGTTCTTC
v_call: TRBV20-1; cdr3_length: 14; d_call: NA; j_call: TRBJ2-7; clone_size: NA; cdr3_aa: CSARKGGILDEQYF; cdr3_nt: TGCAGTGCTAGGAAGGGCGGGATCTTGGACGAGCAGTACTTC
v_call: TRBV7-2; cdr3_length: 14; d_call: TRBD1; j_call: TRBJ2-2; clone_size: NA; cdr3_aa: CANRDRGATGELFF; cdr3_nt: TGTGCCAACCGGGACAGGGGGGCCACCGGGGAGCTGTTTTTT
v_call: TRBV5-1; cdr3_length: 15; d_call: TRBD2; j_call: TRBJ2-7; clone_size: many; cdr3_aa: CASSKTSGSRYEQYF; cdr3_nt: TGCGCCAGCAGCAAAACTAGCGGGAGTCGGTACGAGCAGTACTTC
v_call: TRBV29-1; cdr3_length: 10; d_call: NA; j_call: TRBJ2-5; clone_size: few; cdr3_aa: CSVGLETQYF; cdr3_nt: TGCAGCGTGGGGTTAGAGACCCAGTACTTC
v_call: TRBV9; cdr3_length: 15; d_call: NA; j_call: TRBJ2-7; clone_size: many; cdr3_aa: CASSVGVGVPYEQYF; cdr3_nt: TGTGCCAGCAGCGTAGGAGTAGGGGTCCCCTACGAGCAGTACTTC
v_call: TRBV7-2; cdr3_length: 14; d_call: NA; j_call: TRBJ1-1; clone_size: few; cdr3_aa: CASSLDPEFTGAFF; cdr3_nt: TGTGCCAGCAGCTTAGACCCGGAATTTACGGGAGCTTTCTTT
v_call: TRBV7-2; cdr3_length: 15; d_call: NA; j_call: TRBJ1-5; clone_size: many; cdr3_aa: CASSSLTSSSQPQHF; cdr3_nt: TGTGCCAGCAGCTCTCTTACAAGTTCAAGTCAGCCCCAGCATTTT
v_call: TRBV7-6; cdr3_length: 16; d_call: TRBD1; j_call: TRBJ2-1; clone_size: few; cdr3_aa: CASSSSGTGYYNEQFF; cdr3_nt: TGTGCCAGCAGCAGTTCCGGGACAGGGTACTACAATGAGCAGTTCTTC
v_call: TRBV18; cdr3_length: 17; d_call: TRBD2; j_call: TRBJ2-5; clone_size: many; cdr3_aa: CASSPLGLAGGGETQYF; cdr3_nt: TGTGCCAGCTCACCATTGGGACTAGCGGGAGGTGGAGAGACCCAGTACTTC
v_call: TRBV11-2; cdr3_length: 16; d_call: TRBD1; j_call: TRBJ1-6; clone_size: many; cdr3_aa: CASSSTPGQGRSPLHF; cdr3_nt: TGTGCCAGCAGCTCTACTCCGGGACAGGGTCGTTCACCCCTCCACTTT
v_call: TRBV11-2; cdr3_length: 14; d_call: NA; j_call: TRBJ2-1; clone_size: many; cdr3_aa: CASSLDLRGYEQFF; cdr3_nt: TGTGCCAGCAGCTTAGATCTCAGGGGATATGAGCAGTTCTTC
v_call: TRBV28; cdr3_length: 14; d_call: TRBD2; j_call: TRBJ2-7; clone_size: many; cdr3_aa: CASSLRGLAYEQYF; cdr3_nt: TGTGCCAGCAGTTTAAGGGGACTAGCCTACGAGCAGTACTTC
v_call: TRBV7-8; cdr3_length: 15; d_call: NA; j_call: TRBJ1-1; clone_size: many; cdr3_aa: CASRLLRQENTEAFF; cdr3_nt: TGTGCCAGCAGACTTCTGCGGCAGGAGAACACTGAAGCTTTCTTT
v_call: TRBV7-8; cdr3_length: 14; d_call: NA; j_call: TRBJ2-7; clone_size: many; cdr3_aa: CASSLSGETYEQYF; cdr3_nt: TGTGCCAGCAGCTTATCCGGGGAAACCTACGAGCAGTACTTC
v_call: TRBV6-1; cdr3_length: 12; d_call: NA; j_call: TRBJ1-3; clone_size: NA; cdr3_aa: CASSAGGDTIYF; cdr3_nt: TGTGCCAGCAGCGCCGGTGGAGACACCATATATTTT
v_call: TRBV7-2; cdr3_length: 15; d_call: TRBD1; j_call: TRBJ2-5; clone_size: many; cdr3_aa: CASSRWTGGEETQYF; cdr3_nt: TGTGCCAGCAGCCGTTGGACAGGGGGAGAGGAGACCCAGTACTTC
v_call: TRBV2; cdr3_length: 14; d_call: TRBD1; j_call: TRBJ2-3; clone_size: many; cdr3_aa: CASSEDRVTDTQYF; cdr3_nt: TGTGCCAGCAGTGAGGACAGGGTAACAGATACGCAGTATTTT
v_call: TRBV18; cdr3_length: 14; d_call: NA; j_call: TRBJ2-7; clone_size: few; cdr3_aa: CASSPPSSRWEQYF; cdr3_nt: TGTGCCAGCTCACCACCTTCCAGCCGGTGGGAGCAGTACTTC
v_call: TRBV11-1; cdr3_length: 15; d_call: NA; j_call: TRBJ2-3; clone_size: NA; cdr3_aa: CASSHQDPRGYTQYF; cdr3_nt: TGTGCCAGCAGTCATCAGGACCCTAGAGGATATACGCAGTATTTT
v_call: TRBV28; cdr3_length: 13; d_call: TRBD1; j_call: TRBJ1-1; clone_size: many; cdr3_aa: CASSLMDRGKAFF; cdr3_nt: TGTGCCAGCAGTTTAATGGACAGGGGCAAAGCTTTCTTT
v_call: TRBV4-3; cdr3_length: 13; d_call: NA; j_call: TRBJ2-7; clone_size: many; cdr3_aa: CASSQDIRYEQYF; cdr3_nt: TGCGCCAGCAGCCAAGATATCCGGTACGAGCAGTACTTC
v_call: TRBV30; cdr3_length: 15; d_call: NA; j_call: TRBJ2-5; clone_size: many; cdr3_aa: CAWSDGLTSSETQYF; cdr3_nt: TGTGCCTGGAGTGATGGGCTCACCTCTAGCGAGACCCAGTACTTC